These 3 T cell receptor beta chains were all obtained from the same sample, sequenced in a study of OX40 agonist ivuxolimab in advanced cancers. Profiled with immunoSEQ multiplex PCR; TCRdb holds only in-frame clones, not every one. The sample includes 100,000 to 120,000 clones, more than 85% seen only once; the top ten take over 0.6%. The sequenced sample was CD4+ or CD8+ T cells sorted from blood, obtained in a trial of the OX40 agonist ivuxolimab. Every receptor here comes from an adult with an advanced solid tumor such as melanoma, head and neck, liver or kidney cancer.

The chain recombines TRBV6-1 with TRBJ2-7; D gene uncertain. The V gene's germline CDR1 is MNHNS and CDR2 SASEGT. With 9 bases removed from V and 7 bases from J, the gap between germline ends came to 16 bases. The CDR3 is made up of 12 amino acids. As DNA, the CDR3 is TGTGCCAGTGGCGGCCCATCCTGGGAGCAGTACTTC. Translation gives CASGGPSWEQYF.

The J gene is TRBJ1-1, the V gene TRBV5-1; D is possibly TRBD1 (6 bases). V was trimmed by 2 bases and J by 4 bases, leaving 12 bases between them. From germline, CDR1 is SGHRS and CDR2 YFSETQ. CDR3 length: 14 residues. CDR3 amino acids: CASSFGGLGTEAFF. The CDR3 DNA is TGCGCCAGCAGCTTTGGGGGGCTTGGCACTGAAGCTTTCTTT.

The chain uses TRBV11-2 and TRBJ2-7; TRBD2 aligns across 7 bases. Trimming removed 5 bases from V and 3 bases from J; junction bases left unmatched: 10. Germline lookup yields CDR1 SGHAT and CDR2 FQNNGV. The CDR3 length is 15 residues. CDR3 sequence reads: CASSPVGEGLYEQYF. As DNA, the CDR3 is TGTGCCAGCAGCCCAGTGGGGGAGGGCCTCTACGAGCAGTACTTC.